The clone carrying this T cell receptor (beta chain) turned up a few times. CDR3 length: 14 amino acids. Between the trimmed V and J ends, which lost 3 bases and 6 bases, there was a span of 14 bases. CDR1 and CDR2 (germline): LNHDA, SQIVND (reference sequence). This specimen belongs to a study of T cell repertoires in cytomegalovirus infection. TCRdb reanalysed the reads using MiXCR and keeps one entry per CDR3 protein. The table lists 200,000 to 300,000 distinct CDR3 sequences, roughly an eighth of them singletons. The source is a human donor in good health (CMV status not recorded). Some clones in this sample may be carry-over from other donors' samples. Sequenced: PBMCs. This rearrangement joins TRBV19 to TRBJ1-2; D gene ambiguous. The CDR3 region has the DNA TGTGCCAGTAGTATCGGGCAGGCTGGGAATGGCTACACCTTC. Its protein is CASSIGQAGNGYTF.